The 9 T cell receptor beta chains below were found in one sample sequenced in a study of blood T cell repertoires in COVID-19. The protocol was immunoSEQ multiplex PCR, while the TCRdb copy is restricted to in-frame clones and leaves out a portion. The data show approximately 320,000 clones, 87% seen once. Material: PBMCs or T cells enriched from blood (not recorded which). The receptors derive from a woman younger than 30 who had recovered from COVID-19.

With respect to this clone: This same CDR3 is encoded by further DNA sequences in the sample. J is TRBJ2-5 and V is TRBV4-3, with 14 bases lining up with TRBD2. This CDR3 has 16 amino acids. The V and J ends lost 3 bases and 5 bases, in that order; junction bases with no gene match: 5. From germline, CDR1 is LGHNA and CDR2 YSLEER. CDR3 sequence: CASSQGLAGASETQYF. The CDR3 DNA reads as TGCGCCAGCAGCCAGGGACTAGCGGGGGCATCGGAGACCCAGTACTTC.

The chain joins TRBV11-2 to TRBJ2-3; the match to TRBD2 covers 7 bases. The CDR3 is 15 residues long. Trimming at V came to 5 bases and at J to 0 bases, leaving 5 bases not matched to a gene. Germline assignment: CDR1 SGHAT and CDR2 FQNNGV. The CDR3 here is CASSIGLVSTDTQYF. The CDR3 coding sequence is TGTGCCAGCAGCATAGGACTAGTCAGCACAGATACGCAGTATTTT.

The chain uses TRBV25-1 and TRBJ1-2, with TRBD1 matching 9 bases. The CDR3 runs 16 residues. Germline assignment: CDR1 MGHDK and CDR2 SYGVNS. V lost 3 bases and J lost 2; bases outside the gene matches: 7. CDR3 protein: CASSDSGTGLNYGYTF. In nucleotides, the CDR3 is TGTGCCAGCAGTGACTCCGGGACAGGGTTAAACTATGGCTACACCTTC.

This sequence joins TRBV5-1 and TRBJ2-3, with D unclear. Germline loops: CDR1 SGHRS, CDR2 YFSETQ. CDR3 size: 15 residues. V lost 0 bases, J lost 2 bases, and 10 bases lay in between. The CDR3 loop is CASSLGRSDTDTQYF. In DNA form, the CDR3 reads TGCGCCAGCAGCTTGGGACGGAGCGACACAGATACGCAGTATTTT.

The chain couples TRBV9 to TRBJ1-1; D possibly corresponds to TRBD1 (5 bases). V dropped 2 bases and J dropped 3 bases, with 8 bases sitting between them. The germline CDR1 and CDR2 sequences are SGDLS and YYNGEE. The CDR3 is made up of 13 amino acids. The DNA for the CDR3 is TGTGCCAGCAGCGTCTTCAGGGACACTGAAGCTTTCTTT. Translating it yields CASSVFRDTEAFF.

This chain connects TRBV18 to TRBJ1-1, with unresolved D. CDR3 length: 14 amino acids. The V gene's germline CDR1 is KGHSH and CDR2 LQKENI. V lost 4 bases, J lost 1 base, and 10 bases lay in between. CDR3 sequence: CASSLFRGNTEAFF. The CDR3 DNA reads TGTGCCAGCTCACTCTTCCGGGGGAACACTGAAGCTTTCTTT. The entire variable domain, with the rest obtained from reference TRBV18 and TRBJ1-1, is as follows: NAGVMQNPRHLVRRRGQEARLRCSPMKGHSHVYWYRQLPEEGLKFMVYLQKENIIDESGMPKERFSAEFPKEGPSILRIQQVVRGDSAAYFCASSLFRGNTEAFFGQGTRLTVV.

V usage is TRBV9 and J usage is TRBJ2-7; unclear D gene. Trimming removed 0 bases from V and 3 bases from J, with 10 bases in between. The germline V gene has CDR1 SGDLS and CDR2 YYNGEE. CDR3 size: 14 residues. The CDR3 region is CASSVDGWSYEQYF. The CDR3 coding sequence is TGTGCCAGCAGCGTAGATGGGTGGAGCTACGAGCAGTACTTC.

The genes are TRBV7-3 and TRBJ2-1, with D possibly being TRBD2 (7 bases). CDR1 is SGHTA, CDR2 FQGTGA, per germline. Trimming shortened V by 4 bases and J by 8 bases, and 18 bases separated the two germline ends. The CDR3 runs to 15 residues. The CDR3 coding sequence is TGTGCCAGCAGCTCCGCGGGGGCCCCGGCGTATGAGCAGTTCTTC. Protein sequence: CASSSAGAPAYEQFF.

The CDR3, as DNA: TGTGCCAGCAGCCTAATACCGGGGGGCGCGTCAGGCACAGATACGCAGTATTTT. The encoded protein is CASSLIPGGASGTDTQYF. The V and J genes are TRBV11-2 and TRBJ2-3, with a weak D call TRBD2 (7 bases). Germline V gene sequence: CDR1 SGHAT, CDR2 FQNNGV. The CDR3 spans 18 residues. V lost 5 bases and J lost 1, with 22 bases in between.